The sequence of this TCR beta chain was determined in a study of blood T cell repertoires in COVID-19. Study details: Researchers got acute and convalescent COVID-19 samples from the United States, Italy and Spain.

TCRdb's copy holds only in-frame clones and misses some; the assay was immunoSEQ multiplex PCR. Here the sample spans approximately 350,000 clones, roughly nine tenths being singletons. Deletions cut 4 bases from V and 5 bases from J, with 8 bases between. The CDR3 covers 11 residues. Germline loops: CDR1 DFQATT, CDR2 SNEGSKA (reference sequence). The sequence was obtained from a woman in her twenties or thirties with COVID-19, enrolled during active disease. The source material was peripheral blood. The rearrangement links TRBV20-1 to TRBJ1-2, with D possibly being TRBD1 (5 bases). CDR3 in DNA: TGCAGTGCTAACGGGGGGTATGGCTACACCTTC. Protein sequence: CSANGGYGYTF.